These 31 T cell receptor beta chains were sequenced from one sample in a study of blood T cells in healthy people across ages. Together with a sample-barcoded 5' primer, a J-beta primer mix was included in a second PCR lasting about 7 to 11 cycles. Each CDR3 protein is one row after TCRdb ran MiXCR on the 5' RACE reads. The repertoire includes some 860,000 distinct CDR3 sequences, approximately 60% of them detected once, and around 24% sits in the top ten. The sequencing sample was made of blood. Receptor source: a man in his forties in good health.

V gene TRBV25-1 combines with J gene TRBJ1-1; tentative D call: TRBD1 (5 bases). From germline, CDR1 is MGHDK and CDR2 SYGVNS. The CDR3 runs 12 residues. V was trimmed by 7 bases and J by 8 bases, leaving 14 bases between them. CDR3 sequence: CASTEGGDEAFF. The CDR3 bases are TGTGCCAGCACCGAAGGCGGGGACGAAGCTTTCTTT.

This clonotype was seen repeatedly, ten times or more. The chain recombines TRBV10-2 with TRBJ2-5, with 8 bases fitting TRBD1. Germline values: CDR1 WSHSY, CDR2 SAAADI. The trim removed 8 bases at V and 2 bases at J, leaving 10 bases unmatched. The CDR3 consists of 15 residues. In nucleotides, the CDR3 is TGCGCCAGCGGATCCGGGACAGGCCCACAAGAGACCCAGTACTTC. Its translation is CASGSGTGPQETQYF.

The rearrangement uses TRBV20-1 and TRBJ2-5; 9 positions match TRBD1. Germline assignment: CDR1 DFQATT and CDR2 SNEGSKA (reference sequence). CDR3 length: 15 amino acids. V shed 0 bases, J shed 11 bases, and the junction held 13 bases outside the gene matches. The CDR3 here is CSARDLDRGSEEQYF. As DNA, the CDR3 is TGCAGTGCTAGAGATCTGGACAGGGGCTCTGAAGAGCAGTACTTC.

The V call is TRBV12-3 or TRBV12-4, the J call TRBJ2-5; D is perhaps TRBD1 (6 bases). CDR3 length: 12 amino acids. The V end was cut by 5 bases, the J end by 5 bases, with 9 bases between. In nucleotides, the CDR3 is TGTGCCAGCAGTACAGGGTTGGAGACCCAGTACTTC. Its protein is CASSTGLETQYF.

The chain joins TRBV3-1 to TRBJ2-1; 7 bases agree with TRBD1. The J call may be in error: the DNA end matches TRBJ2-7 better. The CDR3 loop spans 16 amino acids. Germline CDR1 reads LGHDT; CDR2 reads YNNKEL (reference sequence). CDR3 nucleotides: TGTGCCAGCAGCTTAGAACAGGGGCGCTCCTACAATGAGCAGTACTTC. Translated, it gives CASSLEQGRSYNEQYF.

The V call is TRBV5-1, the J call TRBJ2-5, with D maybe TRBD2 (5 bases). The CDR3 totals 16 residues. The germline V gene encodes CDR1 SGHRS and CDR2 YFSETQ. V was trimmed by 0 bases and J by 1 base, leaving 13 bases between them. CDR3 amino acids: CASSLVVSGGQETQYF. CDR3 nucleotides: TGCGCCAGCAGCTTGGTAGTAAGCGGAGGCCAAGAGACCCAGTACTTC.

CDR3 coding DNA: TGCAGTGCTAGAGGGGAAGGGGGTGGCTACACCTTC. The encoded protein is CSARGEGGGYTF. The chain employs TRBV20-1 and TRBJ1-2; the D gene is possibly TRBD1 (6 bases). The CDR3 sequence is 12 residues long. The V gene lost 1 base and the J gene lost 7 bases, with 10 bases spanning the gap. Germline V gene sequence: CDR1 DFQATT, CDR2 SNEGSKA (reference sequence).

The genes are TRBV5-1 and TRBJ2-3; no clear D gene. Deletions cut 5 bases from V and 1 base from J, with 11 bases between. The CDR3 is 14 amino acids. Per the germline V gene, CDR1 is SGHRS and CDR2 is YFSETQ. The CDR3 DNA is TGCGCCAGCAGGAGCCAAGCAGGCACAGATACGCAGTATTTT. Translating gives CASRSQAGTDTQYF. Full variable domain (outside the CDR3, taken from reference TRBV5-1 and TRBJ2-3): KAGVTQTPRYLIKTRGQQVTLSCSPISGHRSVSWYQQTPGQGLQFLFEYFSETQRNKGNFPGRFSGRQFSNSRSEMNVSTLELGDSALYLCASRSQAGTDTQYFGPGTRLTVL.

V and J are TRBV29-1 and TRBJ2-5; 8 bases are shared with TRBD2. Germline V lookup: CDR1 SQVTM, CDR2 ANQGSEA. The length of the CDR3 is 13 residues. The V and J ends lost 4 bases and 11 bases, in that order; junction bases with no gene match: 12. The CDR3 loop is CSVASGGQNEQYF. Here the CDR3 DNA reads TGCAGCGTTGCCAGCGGGGGTCAAAATGAGCAGTACTTC.

The rearrangement joins TRBV6-5 to TRBJ2-4, with 7 nucleotides matching TRBD1. The V gene end was trimmed by 6 bases and the J gene end by 4 bases; junction bases not matched to a gene: 3. The length of the CDR3 is 13 residues. CDR1 MNHEY and CDR2 SVGAGI come from the germline V gene. The chain's CDR3 is CASRTGQKNIQYF. The DNA for the CDR3 is TGTGCCAGCAGGACGGGACAGAAAAACATTCAGTACTTC.

This clonotype was observed a few times. The chain recombines TRBV4-2 with TRBJ2-1; D call uncertain. The CDR3 spans 12 residues. Germline CDR1 and CDR2: LGHNA and YNFKEQ. With 0 bases removed from V and 8 bases from J, the gap between germline ends came to 5 bases. This chain's CDR3 is CASSQESYEQFF. The CDR3 region has the DNA TGTGCCAGCAGCCAAGAATCTTATGAGCAGTTCTTC.

V and J are TRBV12-3 or TRBV12-4 and TRBJ1-2; D call uncertain. Deletions cut 6 bases from V and 2 bases from J, with 16 bases between. The CDR3 has 15 amino acids. The CDR3, as DNA: TGTGCCAGCAGCCTCCTTGACCGCCCAAACTATGGCTACACCTTC. Its translation: CASSLLDRPNYGYTF.

As regards this clonotype: One junction end does not reproduce the germline sequence, and a read error may be involved. This chain connects TRBV12-3 or TRBV12-4 to TRBJ1-6; D gene ambiguous. The CDR3 is made up of 14 amino acids. The CDR3 bases are TGTGCCAGCAGTTTAAGCCCCTATAATTCGCCCCTCCACTTT. Protein product: CASSLSPYNSPLHF.

The chain couples TRBV5-5 to TRBJ2-7; D tentatively reads TRBD1 or TRBD2 (5 bases each). Germline V CDR1 and CDR2: SGHKS, YYEKEE (reference sequence). V was cut by 2 bases and J by 5 bases, with 14 bases left in between. The CDR3 is 14 residues long. The CDR3 loop reads CASSFWDARHEQYF. As DNA, the CDR3 is TGTGCCAGCAGCTTTTGGGACGCTCGCCACGAGCAGTACTTC. Complete variable domain (other parts from reference TRBV5-5 and TRBJ2-7): DAGVTQSPTHLIKTRGQQVTLRCSPISGHKSVSWYQQVLGQGPQFIFQYYEKEERGRGNFPDRFSARQFPNYSSELNVNALLLGDSALYLCASSFWDARHEQYFGPGTRLTVT.

This clonotype showed up just a few times. This chain uses TRBV4-2 with TRBJ1-4; D gene uncertain. V shed 1 base and J shed 5 bases, with 11 bases lying between them. There are 15 residues in the CDR3. Germline V CDR1 and CDR2: LGHNA, YNFKEQ. CDR3: CASSQVWGYNEKLFF. DNA for the CDR3: TGTGCCAGCAGCCAAGTTTGGGGATACAATGAAAAACTGTTTTTT.

The sample holds one count of this clonotype. This chain joins TRBV6-5 and TRBJ2-5; TRBD2 aligns across 10 bases. With V trimmed by 6 bases and J by 7 bases, 14 bases remained unmatched. In germline, CDR1 is MNHEY, CDR2 SVGAGI. The CDR3 consists of 16 residues. In DNA, the CDR3 is TGTGCCAGCAGCTACACGAGCGGGGGGGCAGGTGGGACCCAGTACTTC. Its protein is CASSYTSGGAGGTQYF.

This rearrangement joins TRBV5-1 to TRBJ2-1, with TRBD1 identical over 8 bases. Per germline, CDR1 SGHRS and CDR2 YFSETQ. After removal of 5 bases from V and 5 bases from J, the junction contained 9 bases not matched to a gene. CDR3 length equals 15 residues. The DNA for the CDR3 is TGCGCCAGCAGGGTCGGGACAGGACCGGACAATGAGCAGTTCTTC. Amino acid sequence: CASRVGTGPDNEQFF.

V and J are TRBV29-1 and TRBJ2-3; 9 nucleotides line up with TRBD1. This CDR3 contains 16 residues. The junction had 7 bases not matched to a gene; V was cut back by 2 bases and J by 1 base. Germline CDR1 reads SQVTM; CDR2 reads ANQGSEA. The CDR3, as DNA: TGCAGCGTTGAAATTTCTCGGGACAGGGGCACAGATACGCAGTATTTT. Its protein product is CSVEISRDRGTDTQYF.

The chain employs TRBV13 and TRBJ1-6, with 7 bases identical to TRBD1. This CDR3 has 13 residues. Germline trimming cut 7 bases from V and 6 bases from J; bases unmatched to any gene: 3. The germline CDR1 and CDR2 sequences are PRHDT and FYEKMQ (reference sequence). The CDR3 nucleotides read TGTGCCAGCAAGCGACAGGGTAATTCACCCCTCCACTTT. Residues: CASKRQGNSPLHF.

The rearrangement links TRBV10-3 to TRBJ1-2, with TRBD1 matching 7 bases. The CDR3 sequence is 16 residues long. The germline CDR1 and CDR2 sequences are ENHRY and SYGVKD. Trimming cost V 0 bases and J 7 bases; bases outside gene matches: 11. CDR3 in DNA: TGTGCCATCAGTGAGTCAGGGGGCGCTCATCCGCCTGGCTACACCTTC. It yields the protein CAISESGGAHPPGYTF.

J is TRBJ2-4 and V is TRBV3-1; D ambiguous. The J call may be mistaken, given a closer DNA end match to TRBJ2-5. Germline V gives CDR1 LGHDT, CDR2 YNNKEL (reference sequence). The CDR3 sequence is 15 residues long. CDR3 residues: CASSQVGGARETQYF. As DNA, the CDR3 is TGTGCCAGCAGCCAAGTTGGTGGAGCGCGAGAGACCCAGTACTTC.

The V and J genes are TRBV7-8 and TRBJ2-1; 12 nucleotides match TRBD2. V dropped 5 bases and J dropped 0; count of bases not matched to a gene: 5. CDR1 is SGHVS, CDR2 FQNEAQ, per germline. CDR3 length: 17 amino acids. CDR3 in amino acids: CASSAGLAGSSYNEQFF. CDR3 sequence (DNA): TGTGCCAGCAGCGCCGGACTAGCGGGGAGCTCCTACAATGAGCAGTTCTTC. Combining the CDR3 with reference TRBV7-8 and TRBJ2-1 gives the whole variable domain GAGVSQSPRYKVAKRGQDVALRCDPISGHVSLFWYQQALGQGPEFLTYFQNEAQLDKSGLPSDRFFAERPEGSVSTLKIQRTQQEDSAVYLCASSAGLAGSSYNEQFFGPGTRLTVL.

The chain couples TRBV7-2 to TRBJ2-3; D is possibly TRBD2 (5 bases). CDR1 is SGHTA and CDR2 is FQGNSA in the germline V gene. The CDR3 has 14 residues. V gave up 1 base and J gave up 3 bases, with 8 bases separating them. CDR3 nucleotide sequence: TGTGCCAGCAGCTTAGATTGGAGGACAGATACGCAGTATTTT. It specifies CASSLDWRTDTQYF.

V and J are TRBV2 and TRBJ1-5; D call uncertain. The germline V gene has CDR1 SNHLY and CDR2 FYNNEI. The CDR3 is 15 amino acids. V was pared by 3 bases and J by 4 bases, with 13 bases between. Here the CDR3 DNA reads TGTGCCAGCAGTGATCTGGGTTTATGGAATCAGCCCCAGCATTTT. Its protein product is CASSDLGLWNQPQHF.

This chain uses TRBV20-1 with TRBJ2-1; a possible D gene is TRBD1 (5 bases). V was cut by 0 bases and J by 3 bases, with 9 bases left in between. The CDR3 has 14 amino acids. Germline CDR1 DFQATT, CDR2 SNEGSKA (reference sequence). The CDR3 DNA is TGCAGTGCTAGAGAATGGGGCTACTACAATGAGCAGTTCTTC. Protein: CSAREWGYYNEQFF.

The chain has TRBV13 and TRBJ2-1; the D gene is possibly TRBD1 (6 bases). This CDR3 contains 14 residues. Trimming took 2 bases from V and 8 from J, leaving 13 bases between them. From germline, CDR1 is PRHDT and CDR2 FYEKMQ (reference sequence). CDR3 region: CASSLQGGVDEQFF. Written as DNA, the CDR3 is TGTGCCAGCAGCTTACAAGGGGGAGTGGATGAGCAGTTCTTC.

The chain couples TRBV12-3 or TRBV12-4 to TRBJ2-1; maybe TRBD2 (6 bases). CDR3 length: 16 residues. V lost 5 bases and J lost 2, with 16 bases in between. CDR3 amino acids: CASSDYSRGPYNEQFF. The CDR3 DNA is TGTGCCAGCAGTGACTACTCGCGGGGCCCCTACAATGAGCAGTTCTTC.

The rearrangement joins TRBV11-2 to TRBJ1-2; TRBD1 is a possible D gene (5 bases). The CDR3 has 13 residues. Trimming took off 5 bases at V and 4 bases at J, with 11 bases between the two ends. Germline CDR1 is SGHAT and CDR2 is FQNNGV. This CDR3 is CASSQTEIYGYTF. CDR3 DNA: TGTGCCAGCAGCCAGACAGAAATCTATGGCTACACCTTC.

This clonotype appeared a few times. This chain uses TRBV7-2 with TRBJ1-2; TRBD1 agrees at 11 bases. V lost 5 bases, J lost 7 bases, and 21 bases stayed unmatched. Germline V gene sequence: CDR1 SGHTA, CDR2 FQGNSA. The CDR3 has 19 residues. Written as DNA, the CDR3 is TGTGCCAGCAGCCCCTCCCCCGTCGGACAGGGGGCGCCTATGGGTGGCTACACCTTC. This codes for CASSPSPVGQGAPMGGYTF.

This clonotype was seen ten or more times. The chain is built from TRBV29-1 and TRBJ2-5; D unclear. This CDR3 spans 10 amino acids. Trimming removed 8 bases at V and 5 bases at J, with 9 bases between. Germline CDR1 SQVTM, CDR2 ANQGSEA. The CDR3 DNA reads as TGCAGCTCCTATGGGGAGACCCAGTACTTC. It codes for CSSYGETQYF.

The V call is TRBV28, the J call TRBJ2-3; D is possibly TRBD2 (5 bases). From germline, CDR1 is MDHEN and CDR2 SYDVKM. V dropped 3 bases and J dropped 6 bases, with 13 bases sitting between them. The CDR3 is 14 residues long. In nucleotides, the CDR3 is TGTGCCAGCAGTTTGTACGAGGGCGTGGATACGCAGTATTTT. This translates into CASSLYEGVDTQYF.